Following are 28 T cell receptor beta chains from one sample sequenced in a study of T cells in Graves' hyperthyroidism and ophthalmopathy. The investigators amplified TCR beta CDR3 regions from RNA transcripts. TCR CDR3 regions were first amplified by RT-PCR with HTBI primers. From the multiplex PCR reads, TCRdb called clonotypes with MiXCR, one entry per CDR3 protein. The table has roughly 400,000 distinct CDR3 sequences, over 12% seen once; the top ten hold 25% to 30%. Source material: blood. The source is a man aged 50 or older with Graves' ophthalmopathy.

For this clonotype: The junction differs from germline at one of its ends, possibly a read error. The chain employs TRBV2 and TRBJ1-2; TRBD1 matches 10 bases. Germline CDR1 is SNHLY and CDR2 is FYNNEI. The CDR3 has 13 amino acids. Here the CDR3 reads CASSPGTGDGCTF. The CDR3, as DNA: TGTGCCAGCAGTCCCGGGACAGGGGACGGCTGCACCTTC.

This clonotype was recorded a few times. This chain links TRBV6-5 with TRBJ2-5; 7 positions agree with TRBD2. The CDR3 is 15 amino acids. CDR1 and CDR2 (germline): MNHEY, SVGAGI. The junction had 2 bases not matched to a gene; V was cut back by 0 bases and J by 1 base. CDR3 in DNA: TGTGCCAGCAGTTACTCGGGAGGGCTCCAAGAGACCCAGTACTTC. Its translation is CASSYSGGLQETQYF.

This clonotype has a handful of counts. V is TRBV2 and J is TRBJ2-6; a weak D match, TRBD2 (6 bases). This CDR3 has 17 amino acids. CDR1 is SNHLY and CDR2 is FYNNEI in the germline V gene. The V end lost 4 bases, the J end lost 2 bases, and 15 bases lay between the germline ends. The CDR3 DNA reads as TGTGCCAGCAGTGTGGGGGGTAGGGGCGCTGGGGCCAACGTCCTGACTTTC. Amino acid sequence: CASSVGGRGAGANVLTF.

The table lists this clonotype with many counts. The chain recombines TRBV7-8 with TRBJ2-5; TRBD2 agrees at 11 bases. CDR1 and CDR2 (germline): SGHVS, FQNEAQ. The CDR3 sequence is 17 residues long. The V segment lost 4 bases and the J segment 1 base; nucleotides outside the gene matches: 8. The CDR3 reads CASSSAGLAGFQETQYF. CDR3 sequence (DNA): TGTGCCAGCAGCTCCGCCGGACTAGCGGGCTTCCAAGAGACCCAGTACTTC.

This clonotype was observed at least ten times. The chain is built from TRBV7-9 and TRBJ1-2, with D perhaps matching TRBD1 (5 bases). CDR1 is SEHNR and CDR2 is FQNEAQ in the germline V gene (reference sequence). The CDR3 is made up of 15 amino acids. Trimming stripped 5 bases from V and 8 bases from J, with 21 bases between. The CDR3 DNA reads TGTGCCAGCAGCGACAGAGGCGGATCGGACTGGGGCTACACCTTC. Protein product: CASSDRGGSDWGYTF.

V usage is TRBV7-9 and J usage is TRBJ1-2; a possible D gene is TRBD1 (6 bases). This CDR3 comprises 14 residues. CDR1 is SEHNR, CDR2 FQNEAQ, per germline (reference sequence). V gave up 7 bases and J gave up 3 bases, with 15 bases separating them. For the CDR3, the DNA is TGTGCCAGCAACGCTCCAGGGGCGGACTATGGCTACACCTTC. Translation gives CASNAPGADYGYTF.

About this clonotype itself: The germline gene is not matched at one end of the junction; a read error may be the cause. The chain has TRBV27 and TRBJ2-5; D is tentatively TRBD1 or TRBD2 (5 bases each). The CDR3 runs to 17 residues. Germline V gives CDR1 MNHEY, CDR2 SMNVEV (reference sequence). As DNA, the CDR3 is TGTGCCAGCAGTTTATCCCGTTTGTTGGCAAGGGGAGAGATCCAGTACTTC. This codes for CASSLSRLLARGEIQYF.

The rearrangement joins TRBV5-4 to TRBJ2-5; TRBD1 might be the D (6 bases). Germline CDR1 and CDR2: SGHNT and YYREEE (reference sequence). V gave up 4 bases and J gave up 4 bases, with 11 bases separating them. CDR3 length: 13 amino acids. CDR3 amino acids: CASSVGAGETQYF. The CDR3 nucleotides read TGTGCCAGCAGCGTGGGGGCGGGAGAGACCCAGTACTTC.

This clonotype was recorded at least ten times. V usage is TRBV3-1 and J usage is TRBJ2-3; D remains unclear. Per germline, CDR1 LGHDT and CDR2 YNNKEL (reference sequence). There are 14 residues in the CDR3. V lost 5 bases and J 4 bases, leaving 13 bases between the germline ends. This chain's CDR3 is CASSSGRSPDTQYF. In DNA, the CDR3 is TGTGCCAGCAGCTCCGGGCGGAGCCCAGATACGCAGTATTTT.

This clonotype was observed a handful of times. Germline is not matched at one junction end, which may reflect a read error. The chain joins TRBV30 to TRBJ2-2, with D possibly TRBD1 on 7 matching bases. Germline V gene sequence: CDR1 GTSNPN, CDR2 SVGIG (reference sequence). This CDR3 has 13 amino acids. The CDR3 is CARRAGGTGELFF. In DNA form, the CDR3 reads TGTGCCCGGAGGGCAGGGGGCACCGGGGAGCTGTTTTTT.

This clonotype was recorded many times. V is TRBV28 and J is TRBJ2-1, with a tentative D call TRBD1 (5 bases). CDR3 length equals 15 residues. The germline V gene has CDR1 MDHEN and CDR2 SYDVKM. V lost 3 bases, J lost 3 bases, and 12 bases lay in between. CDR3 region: CASSLVQGFYNEQFF. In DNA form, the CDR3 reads TGTGCCAGCAGTTTGGTTCAGGGTTTCTACAATGAGCAGTTCTTC.

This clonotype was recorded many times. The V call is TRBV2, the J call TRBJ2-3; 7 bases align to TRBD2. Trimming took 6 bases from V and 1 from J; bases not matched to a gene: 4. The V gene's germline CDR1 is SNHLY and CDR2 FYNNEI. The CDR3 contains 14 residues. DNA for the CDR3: TGTGCCAGCAGGGGGAGGGCCGGCACAGATACGCAGTATTTT. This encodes CASRGRAGTDTQYF.

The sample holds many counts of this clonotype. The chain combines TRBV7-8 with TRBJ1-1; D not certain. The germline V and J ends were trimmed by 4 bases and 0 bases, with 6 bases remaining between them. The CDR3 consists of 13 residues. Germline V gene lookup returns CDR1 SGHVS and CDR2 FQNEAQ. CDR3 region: CASSYSLNTEAFF. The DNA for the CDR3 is TGTGCCAGCAGCTATTCACTGAACACTGAAGCTTTCTTT.

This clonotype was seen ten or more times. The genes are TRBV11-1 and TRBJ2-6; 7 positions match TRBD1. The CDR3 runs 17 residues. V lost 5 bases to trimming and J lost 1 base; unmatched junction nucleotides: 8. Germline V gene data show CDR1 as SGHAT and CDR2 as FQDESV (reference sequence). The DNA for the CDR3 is TGTGCCAGCAGCCCCAGACAGGGCCAATCTGGGGCCAACGTCCTGACTTTC. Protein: CASSPRQGQSGANVLTF.

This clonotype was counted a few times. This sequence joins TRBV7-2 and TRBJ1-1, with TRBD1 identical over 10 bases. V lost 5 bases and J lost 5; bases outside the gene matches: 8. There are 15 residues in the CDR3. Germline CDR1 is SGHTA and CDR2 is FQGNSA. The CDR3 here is CASSPLWTGGTEAFF. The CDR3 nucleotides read TGTGCCAGCAGCCCTCTGTGGACAGGGGGAACTGAAGCTTTCTTT.

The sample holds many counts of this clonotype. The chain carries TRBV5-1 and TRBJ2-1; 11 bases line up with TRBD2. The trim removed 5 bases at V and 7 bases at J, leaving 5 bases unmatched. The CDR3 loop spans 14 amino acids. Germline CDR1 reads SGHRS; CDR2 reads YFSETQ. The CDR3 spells CASSPGLAENEQFF. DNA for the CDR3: TGCGCCAGCAGTCCGGGACTAGCGGAAAATGAGCAGTTCTTC.

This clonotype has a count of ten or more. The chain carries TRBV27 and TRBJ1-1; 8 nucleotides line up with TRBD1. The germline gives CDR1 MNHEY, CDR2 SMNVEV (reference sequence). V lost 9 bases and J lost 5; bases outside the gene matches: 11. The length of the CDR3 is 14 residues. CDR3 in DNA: TGTGCCAGTAAACCGCACCAGGGGGCTACTGAAGCTTTCTTT. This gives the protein CASKPHQGATEAFF.

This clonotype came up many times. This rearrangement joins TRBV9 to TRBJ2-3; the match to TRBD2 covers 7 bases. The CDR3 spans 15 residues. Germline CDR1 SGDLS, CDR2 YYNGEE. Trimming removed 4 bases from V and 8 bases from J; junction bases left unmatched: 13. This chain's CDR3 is CASSPLAGEQGTQYF. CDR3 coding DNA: TGTGCCAGCAGCCCACTGGCGGGAGAGCAGGGTACGCAGTATTTT. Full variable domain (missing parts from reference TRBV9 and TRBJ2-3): DSGVTQTPKHLITATGQRVTLRCSPRSGDLSVYWYQQSLDQGLQFLIQYYNGEERAKGNILERFSAQQFPDLHSELNLSSLELGDSALYFCASSPLAGEQGTQYFGPGTRLTVL.

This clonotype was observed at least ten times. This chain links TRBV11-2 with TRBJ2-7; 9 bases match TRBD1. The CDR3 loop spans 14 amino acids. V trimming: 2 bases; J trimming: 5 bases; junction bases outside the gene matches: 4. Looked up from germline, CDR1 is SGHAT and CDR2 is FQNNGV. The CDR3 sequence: CASSLNRGLHEQYF. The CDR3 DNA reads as TGTGCCAGCAGCTTAAACAGGGGGCTCCACGAGCAGTACTTC.

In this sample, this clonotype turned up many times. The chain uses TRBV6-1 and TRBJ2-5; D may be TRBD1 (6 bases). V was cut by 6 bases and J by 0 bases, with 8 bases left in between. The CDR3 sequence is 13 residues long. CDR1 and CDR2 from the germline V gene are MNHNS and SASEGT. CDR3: CASRDRNQETQYF. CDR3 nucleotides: TGTGCCAGCAGGGACAGAAACCAAGAGACCCAGTACTTC.

The CDR3 protein is CSARDEGTDYTDTQYF. The CDR3 nucleotides are TGCAGTGCTAGAGACGAGGGAACAGATTACACAGATACGCAGTATTTT. The chain uses TRBV20-1 and TRBJ2-3, with D perhaps matching TRBD2 (5 bases). This CDR3 has 16 amino acids. Trimming left V 0 bases short and J 2 bases short, with 15 bases between. Germline CDR1 reads DFQATT; CDR2 reads SNEGSKA (reference sequence).

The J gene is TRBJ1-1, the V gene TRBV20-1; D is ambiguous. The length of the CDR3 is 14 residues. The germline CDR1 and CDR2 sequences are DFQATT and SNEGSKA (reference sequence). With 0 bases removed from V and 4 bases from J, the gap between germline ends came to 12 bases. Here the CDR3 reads CSARDFANPTEAFF. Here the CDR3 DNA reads TGCAGTGCTAGAGATTTCGCTAACCCCACTGAAGCTTTCTTT.

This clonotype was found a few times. The CDR3 loop reads CASSLDRAGEYEQYF. For the CDR3, the DNA is TGTGCCAGCAGCTTAGACAGGGCAGGGGAGTACGAGCAGTACTTC. The chain is built from TRBV7-9 and TRBJ2-7; weak D call: TRBD1 (6 bases). V was shortened by 1 base and J by 4 bases, with 14 bases between the two germline ends. This CDR3 is built from 15 residues. The germline gives CDR1 SEHNR, CDR2 FQNEAQ (reference sequence).

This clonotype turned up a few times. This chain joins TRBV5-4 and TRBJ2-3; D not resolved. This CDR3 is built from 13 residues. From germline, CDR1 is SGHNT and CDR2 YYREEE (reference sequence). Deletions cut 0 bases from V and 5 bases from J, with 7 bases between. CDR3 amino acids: CASSLDRVDTQYF. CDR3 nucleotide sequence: TGTGCCAGCAGCTTGGATAGGGTAGATACGCAGTATTTT.

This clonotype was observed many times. Here the CDR3 reads CASSTPSIAGVYEQYF. DNA of the CDR3: TGTGCCAGCAGTACCCCATCGATAGCGGGAGTCTACGAGCAGTACTTC. V gene TRBV27 combines with J gene TRBJ2-7; 9 bases fit TRBD2. This CDR3 contains 16 residues. The junction had 11 bases not matched to a gene; V was cut back by 5 bases and J by 3 bases. Per germline, CDR1 MNHEY and CDR2 SMNVEV (reference sequence).

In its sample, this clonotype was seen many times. CDR3 in amino acids: CAWSVVLPTDTQYF. The CDR3 DNA reads TGTGCCTGGAGTGTAGTCCTCCCCACAGATACGCAGTATTTT. The chain has TRBV30 and TRBJ2-3; no firm D call. This CDR3 has 14 amino acids. Germline CDR1 GTSNPN, CDR2 SVGIG (reference sequence). Trimming removed 0 bases from V and 2 bases from J, with 9 bases in between.

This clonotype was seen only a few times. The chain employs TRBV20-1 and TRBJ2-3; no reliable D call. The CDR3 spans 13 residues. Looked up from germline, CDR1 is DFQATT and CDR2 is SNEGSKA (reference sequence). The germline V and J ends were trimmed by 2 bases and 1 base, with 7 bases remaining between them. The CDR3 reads CSARLRGTDTQYF. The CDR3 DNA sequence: TGCAGTGCTAGACTACGGGGCACAGATACGCAGTATTTT.

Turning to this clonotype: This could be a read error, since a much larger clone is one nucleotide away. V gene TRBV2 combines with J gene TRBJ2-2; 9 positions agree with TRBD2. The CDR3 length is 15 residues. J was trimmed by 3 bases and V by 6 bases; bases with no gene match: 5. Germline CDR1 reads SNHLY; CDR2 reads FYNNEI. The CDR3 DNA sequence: TGTGCCAGCAGAAAGACTAGCGGAGACACCGGGGAGCTGTTTTTT. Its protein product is CASRKTSGDTGELFF.